This T cell receptor (beta chain) was retrieved from a study of PD-1 blockade in classical Hodgkin lymphoma. Overall study context: Patients in the cohort were put on intravenous nivolumab, 3 mg/kg every 2 weeks.

Study observations and caveats: The baseline diversity of complete responders showed similarity to that of newly diagnosed patients. Newly diagnosed patients were reported to exhibit reduced baseline TCR diversity relative to healthy donors.

Worth noting for this clone: What it recognizes is unknown.

The assay was immunoSEQ multiplex PCR, and TCRdb's table has in-frame clones only and misses some. The sample shows roughly 56,000 clones, about 90% of them seen only once. Noted time point: cycle 4 day 1 (C4D1), after around six weeks of nivolumab. Patients all relapsed after autologous stem cell transplantation, and there was variation in brentuximab vedotin exposure. The material was peripheral blood mononuclear cells (PBMCs), obtained before the fourth cycle of nivolumab. The source is a human donor with classical Hodgkin lymphoma.

The CDR3 DNA is TGTGCCAGCAGCTTAGAACCTGGCGGGTACGAGCAGTACTTC. This translates into CASSLEPGGYEQYF. The chain recombines TRBV7-8 with TRBJ2-7; D possibly corresponds to TRBD2 (5 bases). The CDR3 extends over 14 amino acids. Germline V gene data show CDR1 as SGHVS and CDR2 as FQNEAQ. Trimming pared 1 base from V and 4 bases from J, leaving 11 bases between.